The present TCR beta chain was sequenced within a study of blood T cell repertoires in COVID-19. Whole-study context: The cDNA or gDNA used as material had been derived from T cells, B-cell-depleted T cells, or PBMCs.

In the original analysis: Amplified reference gene primers provided the basis for estimating nucleated cell counts. Profiled with immunoSEQ multiplex PCR; TCRdb holds only in-frame clones, not every one. V and J calls and clone size follow that table, whereas D and trimming were derived from the DNA. The sample has over 200,000 clones, approximately 92% seen once. Seattle's cohort entered during active infection and was followed longitudinally. The TCR comes from a person aged 18 to 30 with COVID-19, enrolled during active disease. Material for sequencing was peripheral blood.

The CDR3 is CASSISGTSGNEQYF. The CDR3 DNA reads as TGTGCCAGTAGTATCTCCGGGACTAGCGGGAACGAGCAGTACTTC. V and J are TRBV19 and TRBJ2-7; 13 bases fit TRBD2. From germline, CDR1 is LNHDA and CDR2 SQIVND (reference sequence). V was clipped by 3 bases and J by 5 bases; unmatched bases: 4. The length of the CDR3 is 15 residues.